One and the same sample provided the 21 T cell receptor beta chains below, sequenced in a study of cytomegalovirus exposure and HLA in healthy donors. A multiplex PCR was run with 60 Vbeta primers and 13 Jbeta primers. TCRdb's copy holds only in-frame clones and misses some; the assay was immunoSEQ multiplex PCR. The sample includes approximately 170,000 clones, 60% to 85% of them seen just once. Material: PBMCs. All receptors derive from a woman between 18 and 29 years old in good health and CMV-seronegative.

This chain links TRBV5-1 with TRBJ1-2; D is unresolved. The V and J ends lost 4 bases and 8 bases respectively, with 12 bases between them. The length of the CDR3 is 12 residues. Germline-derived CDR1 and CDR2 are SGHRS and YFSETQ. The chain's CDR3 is CASSDSTSGYTF. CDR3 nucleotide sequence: TGCGCCAGCAGCGATAGTACCTCGGGCTACACCTTC.

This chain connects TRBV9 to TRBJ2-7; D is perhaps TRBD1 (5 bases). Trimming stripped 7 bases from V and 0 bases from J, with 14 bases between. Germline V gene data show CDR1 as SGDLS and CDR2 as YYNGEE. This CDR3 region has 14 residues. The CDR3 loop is CASQQAPGSYEQYF. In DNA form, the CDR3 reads TGTGCCAGCCAACAGGCCCCGGGCTCCTACGAGCAGTACTTC.

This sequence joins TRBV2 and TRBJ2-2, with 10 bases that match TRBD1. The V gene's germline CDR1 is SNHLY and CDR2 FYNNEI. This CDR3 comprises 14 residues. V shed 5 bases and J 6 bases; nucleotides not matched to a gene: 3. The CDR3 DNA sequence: TGTGCCAGCAGTATGGGACAGGGGCCCGGGGAGCTGTTTTTT. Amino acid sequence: CASSMGQGPGELFF.

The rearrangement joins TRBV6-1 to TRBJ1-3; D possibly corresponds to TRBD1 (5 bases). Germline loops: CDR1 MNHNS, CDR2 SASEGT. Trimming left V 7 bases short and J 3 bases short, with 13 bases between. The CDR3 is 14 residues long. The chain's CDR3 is CASNGGVGGNTIYF. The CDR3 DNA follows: TGTGCCAGCAATGGAGGGGTGGGTGGAAACACCATATATTTT.

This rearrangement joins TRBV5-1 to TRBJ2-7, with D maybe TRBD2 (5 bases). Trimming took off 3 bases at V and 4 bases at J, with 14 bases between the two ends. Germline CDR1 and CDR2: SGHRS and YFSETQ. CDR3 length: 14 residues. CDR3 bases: TGCGCCAGCAGCTCCTCTGGGCCGGGGTACGAGCAGTACTTC. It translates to CASSSSGPGYEQYF.

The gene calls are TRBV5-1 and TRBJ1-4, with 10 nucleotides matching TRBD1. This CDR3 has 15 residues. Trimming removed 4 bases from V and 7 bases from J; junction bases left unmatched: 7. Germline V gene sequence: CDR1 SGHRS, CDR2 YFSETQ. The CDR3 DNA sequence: TGCGCCAGCAGCCCGACAGGGGGCTCGGGTGAAAAACTGTTTTTT. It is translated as CASSPTGGSGEKLFF.

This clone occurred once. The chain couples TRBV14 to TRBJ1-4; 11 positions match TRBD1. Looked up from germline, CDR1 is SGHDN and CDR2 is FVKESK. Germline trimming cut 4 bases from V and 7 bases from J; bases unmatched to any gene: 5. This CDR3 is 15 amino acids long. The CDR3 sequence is CASSRVGTGGEKLFF. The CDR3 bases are TGTGCCAGCAGCCGAGTAGGGACAGGGGGTGAAAAACTGTTTTTT.

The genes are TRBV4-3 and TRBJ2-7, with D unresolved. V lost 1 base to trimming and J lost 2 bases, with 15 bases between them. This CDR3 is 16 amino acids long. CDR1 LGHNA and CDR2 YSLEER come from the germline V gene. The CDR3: CASSQGPPQRPYEQYF. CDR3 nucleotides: TGCGCCAGCAGCCAAGGGCCTCCCCAACGCCCCTACGAGCAGTACTTC.

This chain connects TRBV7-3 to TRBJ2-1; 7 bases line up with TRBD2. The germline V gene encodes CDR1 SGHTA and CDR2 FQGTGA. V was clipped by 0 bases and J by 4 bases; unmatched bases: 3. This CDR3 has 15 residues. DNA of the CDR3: TGTGCCAGCAGCTTAACCAGCGGGAAGTACAATGAGCAGTTCTTC. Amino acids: CASSLTSGKYNEQFF.

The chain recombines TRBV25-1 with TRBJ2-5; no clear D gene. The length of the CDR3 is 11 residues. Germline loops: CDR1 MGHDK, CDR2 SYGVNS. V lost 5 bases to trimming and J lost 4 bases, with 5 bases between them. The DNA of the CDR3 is TGTGCCAGCAGTACGAGAGAGACCCAGTACTTC. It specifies CASSTRETQYF. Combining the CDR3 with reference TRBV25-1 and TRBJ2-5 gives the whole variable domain EADIYQTPRYLVIGTGKKITLECSQTMGHDKMYWYQQDPGMELHLIHYSYGVNSTEKGDLSSESTVSRIRTEHFPLTLESARPSHTSQYLCASSTRETQYFGPGTRLLVL.

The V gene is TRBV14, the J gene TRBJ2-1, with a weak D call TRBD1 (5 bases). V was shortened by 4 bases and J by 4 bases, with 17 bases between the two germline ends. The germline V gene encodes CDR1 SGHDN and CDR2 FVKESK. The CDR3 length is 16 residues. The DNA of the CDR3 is TGTGCCAGCAGCCCGACACAGGTCTTCTTATACAATGAGCAGTTCTTC. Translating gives CASSPTQVFLYNEQFF.

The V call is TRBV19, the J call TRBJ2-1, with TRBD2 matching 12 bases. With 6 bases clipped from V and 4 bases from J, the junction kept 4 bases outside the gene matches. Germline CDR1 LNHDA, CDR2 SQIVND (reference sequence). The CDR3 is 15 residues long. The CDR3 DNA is TGTGCCAGTAGGCGACTAGCGGGGGATTACAATGAGCAGTTCTTC. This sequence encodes CASRRLAGDYNEQFF.

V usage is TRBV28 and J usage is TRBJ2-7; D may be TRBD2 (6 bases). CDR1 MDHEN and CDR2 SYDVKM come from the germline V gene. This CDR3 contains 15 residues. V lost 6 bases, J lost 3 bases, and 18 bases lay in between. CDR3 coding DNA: TGTGCCAGCAGGTTAGCGGCTAGCATTCACTACGAGCAGTACTTC. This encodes CASRLAASIHYEQYF.

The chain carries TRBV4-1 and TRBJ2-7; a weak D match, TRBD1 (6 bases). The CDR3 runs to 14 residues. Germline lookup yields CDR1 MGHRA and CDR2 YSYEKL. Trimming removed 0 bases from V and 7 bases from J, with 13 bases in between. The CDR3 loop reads CASSQDPSGDEQYF. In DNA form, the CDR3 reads TGCGCCAGCAGCCAAGATCCGTCAGGGGATGAGCAGTACTTC.

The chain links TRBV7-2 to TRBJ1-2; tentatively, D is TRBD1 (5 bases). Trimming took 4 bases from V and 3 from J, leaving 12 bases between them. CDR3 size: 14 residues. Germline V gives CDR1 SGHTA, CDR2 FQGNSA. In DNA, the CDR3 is TGTGCCAGCAGCTCATCCGCCAGGGACTATGGCTACACCTTC. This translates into CASSSSARDYGYTF.

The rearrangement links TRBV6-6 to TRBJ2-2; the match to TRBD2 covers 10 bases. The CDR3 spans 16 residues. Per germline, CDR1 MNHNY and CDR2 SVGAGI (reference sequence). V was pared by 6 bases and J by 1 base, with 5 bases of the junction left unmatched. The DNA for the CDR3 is TGTGCCAGCAGCACCCCTAGCGGGAGGAACACCGGGGAGCTGTTTTTT. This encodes CASSTPSGRNTGELFF.

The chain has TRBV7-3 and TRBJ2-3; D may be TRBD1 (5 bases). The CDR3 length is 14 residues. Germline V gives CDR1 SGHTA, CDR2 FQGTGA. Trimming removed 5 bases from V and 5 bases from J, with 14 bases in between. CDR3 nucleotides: TGTGCCAGCAGCCCAGTAGGGGCGAGAGATACGCAGTATTTT. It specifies CASSPVGARDTQYF.

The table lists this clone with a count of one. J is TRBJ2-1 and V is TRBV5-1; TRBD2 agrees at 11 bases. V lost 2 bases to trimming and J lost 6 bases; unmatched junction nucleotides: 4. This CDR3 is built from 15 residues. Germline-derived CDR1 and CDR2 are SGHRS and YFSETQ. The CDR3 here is CASSFSGRAPNEQFF. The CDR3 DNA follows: TGCGCCAGCAGCTTTAGCGGGAGGGCCCCCAATGAGCAGTTCTTC.

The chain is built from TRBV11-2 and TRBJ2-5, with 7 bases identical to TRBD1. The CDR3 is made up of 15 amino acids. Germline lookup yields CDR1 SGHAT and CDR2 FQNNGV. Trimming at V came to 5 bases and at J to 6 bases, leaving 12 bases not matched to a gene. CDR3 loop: CASSLGQVLSQTQYF. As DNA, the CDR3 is TGTGCCAGCAGCCTTGGACAGGTTTTATCCCAGACCCAGTACTTC.

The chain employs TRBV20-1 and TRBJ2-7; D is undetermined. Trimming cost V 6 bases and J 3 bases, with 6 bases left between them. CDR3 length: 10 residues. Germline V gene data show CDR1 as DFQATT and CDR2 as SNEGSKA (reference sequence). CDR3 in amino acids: CSARNYEQYF. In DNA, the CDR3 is TGCAGTGCCAGGAACTACGAGCAGTACTTC.

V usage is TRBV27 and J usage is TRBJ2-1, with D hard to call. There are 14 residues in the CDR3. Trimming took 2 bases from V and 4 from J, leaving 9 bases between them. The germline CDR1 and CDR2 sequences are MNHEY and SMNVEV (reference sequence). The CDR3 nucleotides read TGTGCCAGCAGTTTAAATGTCGGGTACAATGAGCAGTTCTTC. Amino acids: CASSLNVGYNEQFF.